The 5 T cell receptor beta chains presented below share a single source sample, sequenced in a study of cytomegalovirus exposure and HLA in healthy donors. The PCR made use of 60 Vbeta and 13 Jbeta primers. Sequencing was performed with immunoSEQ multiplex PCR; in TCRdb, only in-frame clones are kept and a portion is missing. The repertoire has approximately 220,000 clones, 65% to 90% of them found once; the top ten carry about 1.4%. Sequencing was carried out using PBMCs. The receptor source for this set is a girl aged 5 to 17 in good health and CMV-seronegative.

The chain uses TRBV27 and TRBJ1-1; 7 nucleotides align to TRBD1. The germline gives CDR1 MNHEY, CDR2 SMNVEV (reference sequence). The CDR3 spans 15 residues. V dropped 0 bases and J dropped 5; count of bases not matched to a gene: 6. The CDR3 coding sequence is TGTGCCAGCAGTTTATCAGTCAGGGGGAGAACTGAAGCTTTCTTT. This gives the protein CASSLSVRGRTEAFF.

CDR3 sequence reads: CSVIANTEAFF. The CDR3 DNA follows: TGCAGCGTTATAGCAAACACTGAAGCTTTCTTT. V usage is TRBV29-1 and J usage is TRBJ1-1; no clear D gene. The germline gives CDR1 SQVTM, CDR2 ANQGSEA. The CDR3 spans 11 residues. V was shortened by 5 bases and J by 2 bases, with 6 bases between the two germline ends. Together with reference TRBV29-1 and TRBJ1-1, the CDR3 gives the full variable domain: SAVISQKPSRDICQRGTSLTIQCQVDSQVTMMFWYRQQPGQSLTLIATANQGSEATYESGFVIDKFPISRPNLTFSTLTVSNMSPEDSSIYLCSVIANTEAFFGQGTRLTVV.

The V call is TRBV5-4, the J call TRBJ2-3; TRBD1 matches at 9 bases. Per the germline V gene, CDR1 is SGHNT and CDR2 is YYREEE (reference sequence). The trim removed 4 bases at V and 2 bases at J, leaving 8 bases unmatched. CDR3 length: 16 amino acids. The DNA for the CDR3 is TGTGCCAGCAGCGGTAAAACAGGGGGCCACACAGATACGCAGTATTTT. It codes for CASSGKTGGHTDTQYF. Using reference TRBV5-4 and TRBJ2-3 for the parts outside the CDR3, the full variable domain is ETGVTQSPTHLIKTRGQQVTLRCSSQSGHNTVSWYQQALGQGPQFIFQYYREEENGRGNFPPRFSGLQFPNYSSELNVNALELDDSALYLCASSGKTGGHTDTQYFGPGTRLTVL.

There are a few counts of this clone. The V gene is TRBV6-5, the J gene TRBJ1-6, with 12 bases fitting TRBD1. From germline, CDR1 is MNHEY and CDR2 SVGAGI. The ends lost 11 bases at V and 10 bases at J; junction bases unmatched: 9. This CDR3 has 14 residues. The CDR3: CASKGGTGGSPLHF. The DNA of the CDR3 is TGTGCCTCCAAAGGGGGGACAGGGGGCTCACCCCTCCACTTT.

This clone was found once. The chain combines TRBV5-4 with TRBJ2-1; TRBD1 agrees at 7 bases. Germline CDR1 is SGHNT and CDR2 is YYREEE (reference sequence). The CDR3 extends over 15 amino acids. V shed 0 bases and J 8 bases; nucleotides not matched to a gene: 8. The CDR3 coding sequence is TGTGCCAGCAGCTTGGACAGGGGTGAATTCCATGAGCAGTTCTTC. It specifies CASSLDRGEFHEQFF.